Shown below are 27 T cell receptor beta chains from a single sample sequenced in a study of blood T cell repertoires in COVID-19. Generated by immunoSEQ multiplex PCR, the TCRdb table keeps only in-frame clones and is missing some. The sample shows a few hundred thousand clones, 83% of them seen only once. The sample consisted of peripheral blood. The receptors shown here come from a woman aged 25 to 39 with COVID-19, enrolled during active disease.

In this sample, this clone turned up a few times. The chain recombines TRBV9 with TRBJ1-2; 11 bases map to TRBD1. V was pared by 3 bases and J by 7 bases, with 8 bases of the junction left unmatched. The germline CDR1 and CDR2 sequences are SGDLS and YYNGEE. The CDR3 covers 15 residues. CDR3: CASSADGQGAFGYTF. The CDR3 region has the DNA TGTGCCAGCAGCGCCGACGGACAGGGGGCATTTGGCTACACCTTC.

This chain links TRBV7-2 with TRBJ1-1; TRBD1 aligns across 9 bases. Losses at the gene ends were 6 bases for V and 1 base for J; bases not matched to a gene: 3. Germline V gene lookup returns CDR1 SGHTA and CDR2 FQGNSA. CDR3 length: 14 amino acids. The CDR3 DNA reads as TGTGCCAGCAGGCCGGGACAGGGGAACACTGAAGCTTTCTTT. It specifies CASRPGQGNTEAFF.

J is TRBJ2-6 and V is TRBV29-1, with 8 positions matching TRBD1. Trimming at V came to 8 bases and at J to 0 bases, leaving 9 bases not matched to a gene. This CDR3 contains 16 residues. CDR1 and CDR2 (germline): SQVTM, ANQGSEA. Here the CDR3 reads CSLRQGQRSGANVLTF. The CDR3 DNA reads as TGCAGCCTTCGACAGGGGCAGCGCTCTGGGGCCAACGTCCTGACTTTC.

V and J are TRBV7-2 and TRBJ2-1, with 9 bases fitting TRBD2. The ends lost 6 bases at V and 4 bases at J; junction bases unmatched: 10. This CDR3 comprises 16 residues. Germline values: CDR1 SGHTA, CDR2 FQGNSA. The CDR3 DNA is TGTGCCAGCAGGATTAGAGCGGGGGGCTCGTACAATGAGCAGTTCTTC. Its protein product is CASRIRAGGSYNEQFF.

In DNA, the CDR3 is TGCAGTGCTAACGCTCGGGATACGCAGTATTTT. Protein sequence: CSANARDTQYF. The V and J genes are TRBV20-1 and TRBJ2-3; D ambiguous. The CDR3 is made up of 11 amino acids. Per the germline V gene, CDR1 is DFQATT and CDR2 is SNEGSKA (reference sequence). Trimming shortened V by 4 bases and J by 6 bases, and 8 bases separated the two germline ends.

The rearrangement links TRBV10-3 to TRBJ1-1, with D uncertain. Looked up from germline, CDR1 is ENHRY and CDR2 is SYGVKD. The CDR3 runs 13 residues. V was pared by 1 base and J by 4 bases, with 7 bases between. CDR3 nucleotides: TGTGCCATCAGTGAGTGGGGAGGCACTGAAGCTTTCTTT. Amino acid sequence: CAISEWGGTEAFF.

The rearrangement links TRBV6-6 to TRBJ2-7, with D perhaps matching TRBD1 (6 bases). The CDR3 extends over 14 amino acids. Trimming cost V 0 bases and J 3 bases, with 9 bases left between them. Germline-derived CDR1 and CDR2 are MNHNY and SVGAGI (reference sequence). The CDR3 sequence: CASSYSGANYEQYF. CDR3 nucleotide sequence: TGTGCCAGCAGTTACTCGGGGGCGAACTACGAGCAGTACTTC.

This clone was found once. V is TRBV6-5 and J is TRBJ2-1; the match to TRBD2 covers 10 bases. V dropped 6 bases and J dropped 5; count of bases not matched to a gene: 4. CDR1 is MNHEY, CDR2 SVGAGI, per germline. There are 14 residues in the CDR3. The CDR3 nucleotides read TGTGCCAGCAGCTGGACTAGCGGCCACAATGAGCAGTTCTTC. Translation: CASSWTSGHNEQFF.

The J gene is TRBJ2-6, the V gene TRBV7-8, with 10 bases lining up with TRBD2. Losses at the gene ends were 3 bases for V and 0 bases for J; bases not matched to a gene: 17. This CDR3 is built from 22 residues. From germline, CDR1 is SGHVS and CDR2 FQNEAQ. The CDR3 nucleotides are TGTGCCAGCAGCTTTTCCTCTCGGACTAGCGGCGTAAGCGGCTCTGGGGCCAACGTCCTGACTTTC. It specifies CASSFSSRTSGVSGSGANVLTF. The complete variable domain, with remaining parts taken from reference TRBV7-8 and TRBJ2-6, reads GAGVSQSPRYKVAKRGQDVALRCDPISGHVSLFWYQQALGQGPEFLTYFQNEAQLDKSGLPSDRFFAERPEGSVSTLKIQRTQQEDSAVYLCASSFSSRTSGVSGSGANVLTFGAGSRLTVL.

The chain uses TRBV19 and TRBJ1-2; 10 nucleotides match TRBD1. Germline V gives CDR1 LNHDA, CDR2 SQIVND (reference sequence). Losses at the gene ends were 5 bases for V and 5 bases for J; bases not matched to a gene: 8. The CDR3 runs 15 residues. CDR3 amino acids: CASSASGQGIYGYTF. The CDR3 DNA reads TGTGCCAGTAGTGCCTCGGGACAGGGGATATATGGCTACACCTTC.

This clone occurred once. The chain uses TRBV6-5 and TRBJ2-7; TRBD2 agrees at 7 bases. Looked up from germline, CDR1 is MNHEY and CDR2 is SVGAGI. This CDR3 is built from 13 residues. Trimming at V came to 8 bases and at J to 7 bases, leaving 11 bases not matched to a gene. In DNA form, the CDR3 reads TGTGCCAGCTGGGAGCGGGGTGGGAGGGAGCAGTACTTC. Translating gives CASWERGGREQYF.

This clone occurred a few times. This sample includes further DNA sequences coding for the same CDR3. The chain has TRBV5-4 and TRBJ2-7, with TRBD1 identical over 10 bases. V gave up 4 bases and J gave up 6 bases; unmatched junction bases: 4. This CDR3 comprises 13 residues. The germline gives CDR1 SGHNT, CDR2 YYREEE (reference sequence). The CDR3, as DNA: TGTGCCAGCAGCCCCGACAGGGGGCGCGAGCAGTACTTC. It specifies CASSPDRGREQYF.

The chain has TRBV6-6 and TRBJ2-7; 9 positions agree with TRBD1. This CDR3 is built from 16 residues. Germline assignment: CDR1 MNHNY and CDR2 SVGAGI (reference sequence). J gave up 4 bases and V 5 bases, and 12 bases lay outside the gene matches. CDR3 sequence (DNA): TGTGCCAGCAGTACTTTAGGACAGGGGTCAATTTACGAGCAGTACTTC. Encoded protein: CASSTLGQGSIYEQYF.

CDR3 DNA: TGTGCCAGCAGTGAAAGGGCGTGGACTAGCTGGCATTTCTACAATGAGCAGTTCTTC. It is translated as CASSERAWTSWHFYNEQFF. The chain uses TRBV2 and TRBJ2-1; 8 nucleotides agree with TRBD2. CDR3 size: 19 residues. Germline V CDR1 and CDR2: SNHLY, FYNNEI. After removal of 2 bases from V and 3 bases from J, the junction contained 15 bases not matched to a gene.

The V gene is TRBV12-1, the J gene TRBJ1-1; the D call TRBD1 from the table was never checked on the DNA. TRBV12-1 is deemed a pseudogene. The CDR3 is 15 amino acids. This chain's CDR3 is CASSPSKTGDTEAFF. The DNA for the CDR3 is TGTGCCAGCAGCCCGTCCAAGACAGGGGACACTGAAGCTTTCTTT.

The chain couples TRBV7-8 to TRBJ2-5; D is possibly TRBD2 (5 bases). The CDR3 contains 11 residues. The V end was cut by 5 bases, the J end by 5 bases, with 6 bases between. Per the germline V gene, CDR1 is SGHVS and CDR2 is FQNEAQ. The CDR3, as DNA: TGTGCCAGCAGCCCGGGGGAGACCCAGTACTTC. It translates to CASSPGETQYF.

The chain links TRBV29-1 to TRBJ1-1; TRBD1 might be the D (6 bases). The CDR3 is made up of 13 amino acids. V was clipped by 6 bases and J by 1 base, with 12 bases between them. The germline gives CDR1 SQVTM, CDR2 ANQGSEA. The CDR3 region is CSVTGQQNTEAFF. In DNA, the CDR3 is TGCAGCGTGACCGGACAGCAGAACACTGAAGCTTTCTTT.

This chain uses TRBV5-6 with TRBJ2-2; D not resolved. V lost 2 bases to trimming and J lost 9 bases, with 8 bases between them. CDR1 is SGHDT, CDR2 YYEEEE, per germline. The CDR3 is 12 amino acids. CDR3 nucleotide sequence: TGTGCCAGCAGCTTCCTAGACCGGGAGCTGTTTTTT. It is translated as CASSFLDRELFF.

The chain is built from TRBV10-3 and TRBJ1-1; D is perhaps TRBD1 (5 bases). The CDR3 spans 15 residues. Germline CDR1 reads ENHRY; CDR2 reads SYGVKD. With 8 bases removed from V and 3 bases from J, the gap between germline ends came to 19 bases. CDR3 DNA sequence: TGTGCCATCCTAGTTCAAGTGGGGGGGGACACTGAAGCTTTCTTT. Translation: CAILVQVGGDTEAFF.

The chain is built from TRBV12-3 or TRBV12-4 and TRBJ1-1; perhaps TRBD1 as D (6 bases). There are 13 residues in the CDR3. V shed 4 bases and J shed 8 bases, with 14 bases lying between them. The CDR3 spells CASSWDTTTEAFF. CDR3 coding DNA: TGTGCCAGCAGTTGGGACACGACGACGGAAGCTTTCTTT.

This chain joins TRBV9 and TRBJ2-7; 11 bases line up with TRBD1. The V and J ends lost 4 bases and 3 bases, in that order; junction bases with no gene match: 3. CDR1 and CDR2 (germline): SGDLS, YYNGEE. This CDR3 has 14 residues. The CDR3, as DNA: TGTGCCAGCAGCAAAGGGACAGGGGGCTACGAGCAGTACTTC. This encodes CASSKGTGGYEQYF. The full variable domain, with the rest looked up from reference TRBV9 and TRBJ2-7, is DSGVTQTPKHLITATGQRVTLRCSPRSGDLSVYWYQQSLDQGLQFLIQYYNGEERAKGNILERFSAQQFPDLHSELNLSSLELGDSALYFCASSKGTGGYEQYFGPGTRLTVT.

The chain has TRBV7-6 and TRBJ2-3; the match to TRBD2 covers 12 bases. The germline V gene encodes CDR1 SGHVS and CDR2 FNYEAQ. Germline trimming cut 5 bases from V and 1 base from J; bases unmatched to any gene: 7. The CDR3 spans 17 residues. The CDR3 bases are TGTGCCAGCAGCCAGACTAGCGGGAGAGTAGGCACAGATACGCAGTATTTT. The encoded protein is CASSQTSGRVGTDTQYF. Complete variable domain (other parts from reference TRBV7-6 and TRBJ2-3): GAGVSQSPRYKVTKRGQDVALRCDPISGHVSLYWYRQALGQGPEFLTYFNYEAQQDKSGLPNDRFSAERPEGSISTLTIQRTEQRDSAMYRCASSQTSGRVGTDTQYFGPGTRLTVL.

The chain uses TRBV5-5 and TRBJ2-1, with 14 bases matching TRBD2. Germline-derived CDR1 and CDR2 are SGHKS and YYEKEE (reference sequence). V lost 3 bases to trimming and J lost 4 bases; unmatched junction nucleotides: 3. The CDR3 extends over 16 amino acids. The CDR3 reads CASSWGLAGAYNEQFF. DNA of the CDR3: TGTGCCAGCAGCTGGGGACTAGCGGGGGCATACAATGAGCAGTTCTTC.

This clone was counted a single time. The chain employs TRBV3-1 (or the pseudogene TRBV3-2) and TRBJ1-6; TRBD1 aligns across 8 bases. CDR3 length: 17 residues. Germline assignment: CDR1 LGHDT and CDR2 YNNKEL (reference sequence). Unmatched junction bases numbered 8, after V lost 2 bases and J lost 5 bases. The CDR3 DNA reads as TGTGCCAGCAGCCAAACGGGTGGGACAGGAAATAATTCACCCCTCCACTTT. As protein: CASSQTGGTGNNSPLHF.

The chain uses TRBV7-8 and TRBJ2-1; TRBD2 might be the D (5 bases). This CDR3 is 14 amino acids long. V lost 1 base and J 6 bases, leaving 10 bases between the germline ends. Per germline, CDR1 SGHVS and CDR2 FQNEAQ. The CDR3 sequence is CASSLGWGANEQFF. CDR3 coding DNA: TGTGCCAGCAGCTTAGGTTGGGGAGCCAATGAGCAGTTCTTC.

The chain has TRBV5-6 and TRBJ2-7; TRBD1 aligns across 8 bases. Germline lookup yields CDR1 SGHDT and CDR2 YYEEEE. With V trimmed by 4 bases and J by 0 bases, 3 bases remained unmatched. The CDR3 loop spans 14 amino acids. The CDR3: CASSRDRSSYEQYF. For the CDR3, the DNA is TGTGCCAGCAGCCGGGACAGGAGCTCCTACGAGCAGTACTTC.

This clone came up once. J is TRBJ2-3 and V is TRBV5-6; 7 bases line up with TRBD2. CDR3 length: 15 residues. Germline trimming cut 4 bases from V and 8 bases from J; bases unmatched to any gene: 13. Per the germline V gene, CDR1 is SGHDT and CDR2 is YYEEEE. CDR3 region: CASSQAVWDYSTQYF. The CDR3 nucleotides read TGTGCCAGCAGCCAGGCGGTATGGGACTATAGTACGCAGTATTTT.